The 20 T cell receptor beta chains below come from one sample, sequenced in a study of response to subunit inactivated influenza vaccine. MiXCR was run by TCRdb on the RT-PCR reads, yielding one entry per CDR3 protein. The sample consists of 630,000 or so distinct CDR3 sequences, around 14% of them appearing once. Sequenced here: PBMCs from blood, sampled roughly 12 days after vaccination. The receptors were sampled from a man aged 45-65 years who received an inactivated influenza vaccine.

This clonotype showed up many times. The chain combines TRBV7-8 with TRBJ2-1; D is uncertain. Germline CDR1 and CDR2: SGHVS and FQNEAQ. Trimming left V 8 bases short and J 6 bases short, with 11 bases between. The CDR3 has 12 residues. The chain's CDR3 is CASGSPGNEQFF. CDR3 nucleotide sequence: TGTGCCAGCGGAAGTCCAGGCAATGAGCAGTTCTTC.

The rearrangement uses TRBV20-1 and TRBJ1-4, with 10 bases fitting TRBD1. V shed 5 bases and J 8 bases; nucleotides not matched to a gene: 8. The CDR3 length is 14 residues. CDR1 is DFQATT and CDR2 is SNEGSKA in the germline V gene (reference sequence). CDR3 DNA: TGCAGTGCTGAGCCGGGACAGGGGCGGGAAAAACTGTTTTTT. Translation: CSAEPGQGREKLFF.

The rearrangement joins TRBV12-3 or TRBV12-4 to TRBJ1-1; 7 bases map to TRBD1. The trim removed 6 bases at V and 4 bases at J, leaving 11 bases unmatched. The CDR3 consists of 15 residues. DNA of the CDR3: TGTGCCAGCAGGGAGGGCCGTAGGGGGCTCACTGAAGCTTTCTTT. Translated, it gives CASREGRRGLTEAFF.

The chain uses TRBV7-9 and TRBJ2-5; no clear D gene. V was shortened by 6 bases and J by 3 bases, with 8 bases between the two germline ends. This CDR3 is built from 12 residues. Germline V CDR1 and CDR2: SEHNR, FQNEAQ (reference sequence). The CDR3 loop is CASRGPKETQYF. As DNA, the CDR3 is TGTGCCAGCAGGGGTCCTAAAGAGACCCAGTACTTC.

This clonotype came up a few times. The rearrangement uses TRBV20-1 and TRBJ2-1; TRBD1 aligns across 7 bases. CDR1 DFQATT and CDR2 SNEGSKA come from the germline V gene (reference sequence). After removal of 6 bases from V and 3 bases from J, the junction contained 11 bases not matched to a gene. The CDR3 is made up of 15 amino acids. The CDR3 sequence: CSARPPWDSYNEQFF. Here the CDR3 DNA reads TGCAGTGCCAGACCCCCCTGGGACAGCTACAATGAGCAGTTCTTC.

This clonotype was detected many times. The CDR3 region has the DNA TGTGCCAGCAGCCCCGACATGGGGGCGCGTACCGGGGAGCTGTTTTTT. Encoded protein: CASSPDMGARTGELFF. This chain connects TRBV4-2 to TRBJ2-2; D is possibly TRBD1 (6 bases). The germline gives CDR1 LGHNA, CDR2 YNFKEQ. Trimming removed 4 bases at V and 5 bases at J, with 17 bases between. The CDR3 extends over 16 amino acids.

This clonotype was picked up a small number of times. This chain uses TRBV12-3 or TRBV12-4 with TRBJ2-4; TRBD2 aligns across 7 bases. This CDR3 has 13 amino acids. V was pared by 3 bases and J by 15 bases, with 11 bases of the junction left unmatched. The CDR3 coding sequence is TGTGCCAGCAGTTTTAGTTCGGCGGGAGAGGCGTACTTC. Translation: CASSFSSAGEAYF.

This clonotype was observed a few times. This rearrangement joins TRBV4-2 to TRBJ2-1; TRBD2 matches 11 bases. From germline, CDR1 is LGHNA and CDR2 YNFKEQ. V trimming: 1 base; J trimming: 9 bases; junction bases outside the gene matches: 8. This CDR3 is 16 amino acids long. The CDR3 DNA reads TGTGCCAGCAGCCAAGTTACTAGCGGGAGTGTCAGTGAGCAGTTCTTC. Translated: CASSQVTSGSVSEQFF.

This clonotype has a count of ten or more. The chain uses TRBV6-2 or TRBV6-3 and TRBJ1-1, with D possibly matching TRBD1 (5 bases). The V gene's germline CDR1 is MNHEY and CDR2 SVGEGT. V lost 0 bases, J lost 8 bases, and 10 bases lay in between. CDR3 size: 13 residues. CDR3: CASSYSEQAEAFF. The CDR3 bases are TGTGCCAGCAGTTACTCAGAACAGGCGGAAGCTTTCTTT.

The chain employs TRBV6-5 and TRBJ2-1, with 10 bases identical to TRBD1. Germline CDR1 reads MNHEY; CDR2 reads SVGAGI. CDR3 length equals 14 residues. The ends lost 4 bases at V and 7 bases at J; junction bases unmatched: 4. The CDR3 protein is CASSSRQGANEQFF. The CDR3 nucleotides are TGTGCCAGCAGTTCCCGACAGGGGGCGAATGAGCAGTTCTTC.

As to this clonotype: At one of its ends the junction is not consistent with the germline gene, which may arise from a read error. The chain employs TRBV7-2 and TRBJ2-5, with D maybe TRBD1 (5 bases). This CDR3 comprises 14 residues. CDR1 and CDR2 from the germline V gene are SGHTA and FQGNSA. Here the CDR3 DNA reads TGTGCCAGCAGCCCGTCGACAGCCCTGGAGACCCAGTCCTTC. Translating gives CASSPSTALETQSF.

This clonotype was counted a few times. This chain connects TRBV20-1 to TRBJ2-5; D remains unclear. There are 12 residues in the CDR3. Between the trimmed V and J ends, which lost 6 bases and 5 bases, there was a span of 13 bases. Germline values: CDR1 DFQATT, CDR2 SNEGSKA (reference sequence). The CDR3 is CSAPGLRETQYF. CDR3 DNA: TGCAGTGCCCCGGGTCTCAGGGAGACCCAGTACTTC.

This clonotype turned up a few times. The rearrangement links TRBV7-6 to TRBJ2-3, with D tentatively TRBD2 (6 bases). CDR3 length equals 16 residues. CDR1 and CDR2 from the germline V gene are SGHVS and FNYEAQ. V shed 1 base and J shed 1 base, with 12 bases lying between them. CDR3 DNA sequence: TGTGCCAGCAGCTTAGGGGCCTCTAGCGGCACAGATACGCAGTATTTT. Its protein product is CASSLGASSGTDTQYF.

Only a few counts were recorded for this clonotype. This chain uses TRBV15 with TRBJ2-3; D possibly corresponds to TRBD2 (6 bases). Trimming removed 0 bases from V and 3 bases from J, with 13 bases in between. Germline CDR1 reads LNHNV; CDR2 reads YYDKDF (reference sequence). CDR3 length: 16 residues. CDR3 in DNA: TGTGCCACCAGCAGAGATGGGAGGATGCGGACAGATACGCAGTATTTT. Translation: CATSRDGRMRTDTQYF.

This sequence joins TRBV6-1 and TRBJ2-3, with 9 bases matching TRBD2. The length of the CDR3 is 14 residues. CDR1 is MNHNS and CDR2 is SASEGT in the germline V gene. The V and J ends lost 8 bases and 3 bases, in that order; junction bases with no gene match: 6. CDR3 sequence (DNA): TGTGCCAGCCGCCGGCGGGGGGGGACAGATACGCAGTATTTT. This codes for CASRRRGGTDTQYF.

This clonotype was seen more than once but under ten times. The CDR3 is CASSQELTRVAKNIQYF. The DNA for the CDR3 is TGCGCCAGCAGCCAAGAGCTGACGCGTGTAGCCAAAAACATTCAGTACTTC. This chain links TRBV4-1 with TRBJ2-4, with D unresolved. V lost 0 bases to trimming and J lost 0 bases, with 12 bases between them. Germline V gives CDR1 MGHRA, CDR2 YSYEKL. CDR3 length: 17 residues.

The chain is built from TRBV3-1 and TRBJ2-3, with TRBD2 as a possible D gene (6 bases). The germline CDR1 and CDR2 sequences are LGHDT and YNNKEL (reference sequence). The CDR3 contains 17 residues. V was cut by 1 base and J by 2 bases, with 16 bases left in between. The CDR3 sequence: CASSQGPQAGSTDTQYF. The CDR3, as DNA: TGTGCCAGCAGCCAAGGACCCCAGGCGGGGTCCACAGATACGCAGTATTTT.

The sample holds many counts of this clonotype. The chain uses TRBV7-2 and TRBJ1-5; 9 bases fit TRBD1. Germline assignment: CDR1 SGHTA and CDR2 FQGNSA. J gave up 3 bases and V 4 bases, and 4 bases lay outside the gene matches. This CDR3 region has 15 residues. CDR3 in amino acids: CASSYRTGDNQPQHF. For the CDR3, the DNA is TGTGCCAGCAGCTACCGGACAGGGGACAATCAGCCCCAGCATTTT.

This clonotype appeared many times. The chain recombines TRBV6-4 with TRBJ2-2; D perhaps matches TRBD2 (6 bases). CDR1 is MRHNA and CDR2 is SNTAGT in the germline V gene. Trimming removed 3 bases from V and 8 bases from J, with 10 bases in between. The CDR3 sequence is 13 residues long. The CDR3 bases are TGTGCCAGCAGTGAATCGGGGGAAGGGGAGCTGTTTTTT. Translating gives CASSESGEGELFF.

CDR3: CASSFRDPSSYNEQFF. The DNA for the CDR3 is TGCGCCAGCAGCTTCCGGGACCCGAGCTCCTACAATGAGCAGTTCTTC. The chain recombines TRBV5-1 with TRBJ2-1; D possibly uses TRBD1 or TRBD2 (5 bases each). The germline V and J ends were trimmed by 2 bases and 0 bases, with 12 bases remaining between them. This CDR3 comprises 16 residues. Germline V lookup: CDR1 SGHRS, CDR2 YFSETQ.